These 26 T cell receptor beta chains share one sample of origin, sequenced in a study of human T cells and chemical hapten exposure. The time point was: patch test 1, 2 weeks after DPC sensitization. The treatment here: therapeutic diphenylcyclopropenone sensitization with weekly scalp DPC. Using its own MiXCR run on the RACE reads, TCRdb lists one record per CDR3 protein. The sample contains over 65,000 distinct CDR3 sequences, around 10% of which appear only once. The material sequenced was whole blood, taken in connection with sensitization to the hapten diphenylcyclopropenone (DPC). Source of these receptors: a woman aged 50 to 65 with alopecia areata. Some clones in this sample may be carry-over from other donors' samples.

The CDR3 coding sequence is TGCGCCAGCAGGAGACAGAACTATGGCTACACCTTC. It codes for CASRRQNYGYTF. The V call is TRBV10-2, the J call TRBJ1-2; a weak D match, TRBD1 (5 bases). Germline CDR1 is WSHSY and CDR2 is SAAADI. V was clipped by 6 bases and J by 2 bases, with 7 bases between them. The CDR3 covers 12 residues.

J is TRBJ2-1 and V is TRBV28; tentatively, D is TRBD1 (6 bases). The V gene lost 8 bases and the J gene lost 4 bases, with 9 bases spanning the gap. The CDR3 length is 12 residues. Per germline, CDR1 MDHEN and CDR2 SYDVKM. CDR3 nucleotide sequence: TGTGCCAGCGGGGGCGGATACAATGAGCAGTTCTTC. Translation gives CASGGGYNEQFF.

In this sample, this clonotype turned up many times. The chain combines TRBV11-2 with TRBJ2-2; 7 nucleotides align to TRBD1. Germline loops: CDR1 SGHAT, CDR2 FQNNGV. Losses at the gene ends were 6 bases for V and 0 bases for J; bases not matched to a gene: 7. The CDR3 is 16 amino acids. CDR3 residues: CASSHSGTANTGELFF. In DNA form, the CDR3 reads TGTGCCAGCAGTCATTCCGGGACAGCGAACACCGGGGAGCTGTTTTTT.

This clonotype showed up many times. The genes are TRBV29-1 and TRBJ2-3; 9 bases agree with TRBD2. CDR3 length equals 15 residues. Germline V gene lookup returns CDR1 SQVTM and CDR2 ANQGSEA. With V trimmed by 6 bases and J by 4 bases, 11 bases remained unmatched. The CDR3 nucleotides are TGCAGCGTCTCCCCCCCTAGCGGGATGGCAGATACGCAGTATTTT. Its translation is CSVSPPSGMADTQYF.

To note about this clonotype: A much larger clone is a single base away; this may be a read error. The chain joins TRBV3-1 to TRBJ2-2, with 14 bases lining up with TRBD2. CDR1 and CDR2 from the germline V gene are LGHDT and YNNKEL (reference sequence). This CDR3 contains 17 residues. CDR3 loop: CACSQAGLAGEIGELFF. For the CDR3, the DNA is TGTGCCTGCAGCCAAGCGGGACTAGCGGGAGAGATCGGGGAGCTGTTTTTT.

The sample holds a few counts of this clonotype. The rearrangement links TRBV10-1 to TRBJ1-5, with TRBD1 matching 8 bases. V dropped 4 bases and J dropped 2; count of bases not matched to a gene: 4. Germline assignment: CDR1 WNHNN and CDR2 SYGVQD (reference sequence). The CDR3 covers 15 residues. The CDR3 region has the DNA TGCGCCAGCAGTGCGGACAGGGAGGGCAATCAGCCCCAGCATTTT. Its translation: CASSADREGNQPQHF.

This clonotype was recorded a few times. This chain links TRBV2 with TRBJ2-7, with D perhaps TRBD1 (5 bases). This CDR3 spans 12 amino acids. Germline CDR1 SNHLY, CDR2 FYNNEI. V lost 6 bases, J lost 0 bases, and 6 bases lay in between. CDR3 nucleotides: TGTGCCAGCAGACAGGACTCCTACGAGCAGTACTTC. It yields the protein CASRQDSYEQYF.

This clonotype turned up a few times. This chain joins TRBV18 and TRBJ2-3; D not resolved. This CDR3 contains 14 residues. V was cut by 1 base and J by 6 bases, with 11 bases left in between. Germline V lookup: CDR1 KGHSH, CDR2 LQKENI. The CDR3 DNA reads TGTGCCAGCTCACCACTGGTAGCATCCGATACGCAGTATTTT. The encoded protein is CASSPLVASDTQYF. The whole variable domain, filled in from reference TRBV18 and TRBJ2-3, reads NAGVMQNPRHLVRRRGQEARLRCSPMKGHSHVYWYRQLPEEGLKFMVYLQKENIIDESGMPKERFSAEFPKEGPSILRIQQVVRGDSAAYFCASSPLVASDTQYFGPGTRLTVL.

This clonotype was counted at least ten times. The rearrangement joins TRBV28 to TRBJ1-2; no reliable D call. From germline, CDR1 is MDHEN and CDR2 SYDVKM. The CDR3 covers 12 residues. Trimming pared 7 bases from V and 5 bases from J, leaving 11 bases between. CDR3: CASTAGSYGYTF. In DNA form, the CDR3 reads TGTGCCAGCACCGCCGGGTCTTATGGCTACACCTTC.

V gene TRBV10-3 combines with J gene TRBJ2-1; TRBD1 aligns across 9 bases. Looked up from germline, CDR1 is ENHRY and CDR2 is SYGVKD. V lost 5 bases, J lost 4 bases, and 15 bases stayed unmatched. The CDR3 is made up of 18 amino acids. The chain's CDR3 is CAISPPPSGTGSYNEQFF. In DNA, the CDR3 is TGTGCCATCAGTCCACCCCCCTCCGGGACAGGGTCATACAATGAGCAGTTCTTC.

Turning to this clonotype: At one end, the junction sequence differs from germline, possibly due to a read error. This chain's CDR3 is CAWSSTGNGNAIYF. CDR3 bases: TGTGCCTGGAGTTCGACCGGGAATGGAAACGCCATATATTTT. The chain couples TRBV30 to TRBJ1-3; D uncertain. Germline CDR1 reads GTSNPN; CDR2 reads SVGIG (reference sequence). The CDR3 totals 14 residues.

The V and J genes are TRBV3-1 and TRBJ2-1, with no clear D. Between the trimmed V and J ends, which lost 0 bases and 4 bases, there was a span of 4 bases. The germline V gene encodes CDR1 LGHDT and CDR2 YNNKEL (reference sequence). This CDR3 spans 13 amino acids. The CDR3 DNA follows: TGTGCCAGCAGCCAAGACCATTACAATGAGCAGTTCTTC. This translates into CASSQDHYNEQFF.

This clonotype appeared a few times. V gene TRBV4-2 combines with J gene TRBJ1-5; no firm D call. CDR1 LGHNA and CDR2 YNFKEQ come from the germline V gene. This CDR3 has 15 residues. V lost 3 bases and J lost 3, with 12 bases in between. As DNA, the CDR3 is TGTGCCAGCAGCCAGACCGACGGCATCAATCAGCCCCAGCATTTT. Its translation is CASSQTDGINQPQHF.

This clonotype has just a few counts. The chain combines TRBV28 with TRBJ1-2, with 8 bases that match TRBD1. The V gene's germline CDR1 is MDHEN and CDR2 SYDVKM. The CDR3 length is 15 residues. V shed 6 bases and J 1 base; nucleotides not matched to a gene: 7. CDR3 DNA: TGTGCCAGCAGACTCGGACAGGGTATTAACTATGGCTACACCTTC. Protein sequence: CASRLGQGINYGYTF.

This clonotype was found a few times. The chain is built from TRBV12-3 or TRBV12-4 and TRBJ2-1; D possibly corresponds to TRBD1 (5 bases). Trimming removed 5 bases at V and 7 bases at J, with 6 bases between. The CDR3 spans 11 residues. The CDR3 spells CASSAGNEQFF. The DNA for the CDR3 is TGTGCCAGCAGTGCAGGGAATGAGCAGTTCTTC.

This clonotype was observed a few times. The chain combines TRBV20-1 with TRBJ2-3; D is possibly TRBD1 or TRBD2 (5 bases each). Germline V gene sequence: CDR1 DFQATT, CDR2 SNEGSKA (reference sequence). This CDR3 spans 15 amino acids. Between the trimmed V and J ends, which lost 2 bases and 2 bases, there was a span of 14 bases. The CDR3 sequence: CSARPLRDVTDTQYF. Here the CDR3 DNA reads TGCAGTGCTAGACCCCTGAGGGACGTCACAGATACGCAGTATTTT.

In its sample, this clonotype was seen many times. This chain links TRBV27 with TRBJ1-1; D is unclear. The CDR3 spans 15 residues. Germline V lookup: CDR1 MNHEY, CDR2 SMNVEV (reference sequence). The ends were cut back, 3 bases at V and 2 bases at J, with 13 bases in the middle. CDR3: CASSLGRSLNTEAFF. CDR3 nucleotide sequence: TGTGCCAGCAGTTTGGGCAGGTCTTTAAACACTGAAGCTTTCTTT.

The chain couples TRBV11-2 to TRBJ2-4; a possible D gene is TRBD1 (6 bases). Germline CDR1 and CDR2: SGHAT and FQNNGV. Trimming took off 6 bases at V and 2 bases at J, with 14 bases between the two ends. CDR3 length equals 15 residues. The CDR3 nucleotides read TGTGCCAGCAGGGGGATCCAGGGGACCAAAAACATTCAGTACTTC. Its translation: CASRGIQGTKNIQYF.

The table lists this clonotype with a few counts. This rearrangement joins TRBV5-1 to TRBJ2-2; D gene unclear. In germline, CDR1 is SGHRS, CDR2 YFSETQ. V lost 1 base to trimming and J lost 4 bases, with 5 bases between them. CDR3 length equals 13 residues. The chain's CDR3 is CASSLTVTGELFF. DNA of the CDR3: TGCGCCAGCAGCTTGACAGTCACCGGGGAGCTGTTTTTT. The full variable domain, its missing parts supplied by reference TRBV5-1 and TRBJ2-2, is KAGVTQTPRYLIKTRGQQVTLSCSPISGHRSVSWYQQTPGQGLQFLFEYFSETQRNKGNFPGRFSGRQFSNSRSEMNVSTLELGDSALYLCASSLTVTGELFFGEGSRLTVL.

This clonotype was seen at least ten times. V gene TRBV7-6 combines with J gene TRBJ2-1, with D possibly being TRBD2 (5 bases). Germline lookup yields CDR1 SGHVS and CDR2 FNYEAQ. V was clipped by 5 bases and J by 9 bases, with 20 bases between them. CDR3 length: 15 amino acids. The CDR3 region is CASSPEGAVPGEQFF. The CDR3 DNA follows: TGTGCCAGCAGCCCAGAGGGTGCCGTTCCGGGTGAGCAGTTCTTC.

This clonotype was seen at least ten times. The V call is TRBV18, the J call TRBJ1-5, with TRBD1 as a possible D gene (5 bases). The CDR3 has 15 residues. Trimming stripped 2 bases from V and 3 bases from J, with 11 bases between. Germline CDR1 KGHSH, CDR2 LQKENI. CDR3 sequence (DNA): TGTGCCAGCTCACCAATACAGGCGTACAATCAGCCCCAGCATTTT. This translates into CASSPIQAYNQPQHF.

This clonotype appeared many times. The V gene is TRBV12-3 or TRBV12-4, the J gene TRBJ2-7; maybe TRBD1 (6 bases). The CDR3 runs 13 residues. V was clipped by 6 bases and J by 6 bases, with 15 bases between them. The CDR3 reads CASSRDGQLEQYF. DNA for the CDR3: TGTGCCAGCAGCCGAGACGGACAGCTCGAGCAGTACTTC.

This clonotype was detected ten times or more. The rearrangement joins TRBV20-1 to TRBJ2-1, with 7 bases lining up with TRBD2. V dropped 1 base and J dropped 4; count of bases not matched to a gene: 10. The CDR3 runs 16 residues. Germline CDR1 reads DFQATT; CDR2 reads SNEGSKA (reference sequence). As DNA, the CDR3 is TGCAGTGCTAGAGTCTCCGGCGCTAGCGGTTACAATGAGCAGTTCTTC. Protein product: CSARVSGASGYNEQFF.

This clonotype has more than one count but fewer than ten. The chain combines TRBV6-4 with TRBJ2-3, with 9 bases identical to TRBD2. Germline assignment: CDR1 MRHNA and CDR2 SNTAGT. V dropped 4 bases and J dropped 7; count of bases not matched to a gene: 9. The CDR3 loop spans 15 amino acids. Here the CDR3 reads CASSAMAGGPYTQYF. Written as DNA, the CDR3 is TGTGCCAGCAGTGCCATGGCGGGAGGGCCGTATACGCAGTATTTT.

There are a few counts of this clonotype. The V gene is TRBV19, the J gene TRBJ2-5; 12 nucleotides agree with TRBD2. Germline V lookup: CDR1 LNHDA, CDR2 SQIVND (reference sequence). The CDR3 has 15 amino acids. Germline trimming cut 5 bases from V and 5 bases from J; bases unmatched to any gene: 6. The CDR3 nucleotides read TGTGCCAGTAGTGTAAGACTAGCGGGAGTTGAGACCCAGTACTTC. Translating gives CASSVRLAGVETQYF.

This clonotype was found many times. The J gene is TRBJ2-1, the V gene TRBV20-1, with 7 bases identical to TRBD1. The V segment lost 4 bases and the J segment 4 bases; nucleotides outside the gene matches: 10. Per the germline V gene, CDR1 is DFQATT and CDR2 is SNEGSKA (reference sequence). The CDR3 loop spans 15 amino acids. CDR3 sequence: CSAKRDRPIYNEQFF. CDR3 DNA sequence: TGCAGTGCTAAAAGGGACAGACCGATTTACAATGAGCAGTTCTTC.